This T cell receptor beta chain is from a study of blood T cell repertoires in COVID-19 (TCRdb year 2020). Notes on the research overall: Samples covering the acute and convalescent phases of COVID-19 were provided by collaborators in the United States, Italy and Spain. Where available, HLA class I and class II types were taken from metadata supplied by the sample provider and were not determined by assay-based typing. Nearly every sample came with metadata listing a de-identified subject ID, COVID-19 status, age in years and sex. A freely available public database, intended as a resource for researchers studying the immune response to SARS-CoV-2, is where the repertoires were released. Samples were obtained from the ongoing ImmuneRACE study (first 160 participants) and from over a thousand subjects provided by 6 global collaborators. Subjects who had been exposed to COVID-19, were actively infected with it, or had recovered from it provided the deeply sampled blood TCRbeta repertoires that made up the dataset. The material from the prospective study consisted of cDNA or gDNA derived from T cells, B-cell-depleted T cells, or PBMCs.

Comment on this clone: What antigen it recognizes has not been identified. No quality values exist for individual bases; no much larger clone is one base distant.

The immunoSEQ Assay, a bias-controlled multiplex PCR, was used to amplify TCRbeta CDR3 regions from genomic DNA. The authors' analysis ran thus. The number of nucleated cells in each sample was estimated from the amplification of reference gene primers within the assay. To quantify the absolute abundance of each unique TCRbeta CDR3 rearrangement, sequence reads were collapsed and filtered. For each sample, productive Simpson clonality was calculated as the square root of Simpson's diversity index over productive rearrangements. TCRdb provides this immuneACCESS table in a form limited to in-frame rearrangements. Some clones are lacking; in checked studies, under half of them reflect an unresolved V gene, and why the rest are absent is not known. V, J and clone size were drawn from that table, and D and trimming were deduced from the DNA. The sample table shows some 450,000 clones, and about nine tenths are seen once. The top ten constitute 10% to 15% of the sample.

Results and caveats for the whole study, not just this receptor: The amount of clinical and demographic metadata varied by source and participant and was provided uncurated.

One collaborating source in Seattle enrolled patients while the patients were actively infected and followed the patients over time throughout the course of disease. Collaborating institutions collected whole blood in K2EDTA tubes following their own protocols. For TCRbeta analysis, collaborator samples were shipped as frozen whole blood, as isolated PBMCs, or as DNA extracted from either sample type. Based on the germline V gene, the CDR1 and CDR2 sequences are SGHVS and FQNEAQ. Spanning cysteine to phenylalanine, the CDR3 consists of 14 amino acids. The entry retains the CDR3 DNA only, 42 bases that are in frame from base 1. V is shortened by 3 bases, J by 4 bases, and the region joining them spans 10 bases.

The receptor chain draws on TRBV7-8 and TRBJ2-1, with the D gene not confidently named. The sample taken for sequencing was peripheral blood. This sequence originates from a woman aged 45-59 years with COVID-19, enrolled during active disease. The CDR3 loop reads CASSFNRVYNEQFF. The bases are TGTGCCAGCAGCTTCAACCGCGTGTACAATGAGCAGTTCTTC.